This passage covers 19 T cell receptor beta chains from one sample sequenced in a study of Ad26.COV2.S vaccination and SARS-CoV-2 variants. Data came from immunoSEQ multiplex PCR; TCRdb stores just in-frame clones and leaves some out. In the table there are about 350,000 clones, more than 75% of which are singletons. Treatment denoted: about 20 received Ad26.COV2.S at low or high dose, single or two shots; roughly five received placebo; per-sample allocation not given. Collection of the samples took place on day 63 after the first injection of vaccine or placebo. Sequenced material: peripheral blood, taken in a trial of Ad26.COV2.S vaccine versus placebo. These receptors were obtained from a person aged 18-60 years who received the Ad26.COV2.S COVID-19 vaccine or a placebo.

The CDR3 here is CASSLTAGISNEQFF. For the CDR3, the DNA is TGTGCCAGCAGCTTAACCGCCGGGATTTCCAATGAGCAGTTCTTC. The chain links TRBV7-9 to TRBJ2-1, with a weak D call TRBD2 (5 bases). CDR3 length equals 15 residues. CDR1 is SEHNR, CDR2 FQNEAQ, per germline (reference sequence). Trimming stripped 2 bases from V and 6 bases from J, with 14 bases between.

Here the CDR3 reads CASSPLGTGELFF. In nucleotides, the CDR3 is TGTGCCAGCAGCCCCCTAGGCACCGGGGAGCTGTTTTTT. The rearrangement joins TRBV7-2 to TRBJ2-2; D gene unclear. Germline-derived CDR1 and CDR2 are SGHTA and FQGNSA. Trimming removed 5 bases from V and 4 bases from J, with 8 bases in between. The CDR3 is made up of 13 amino acids.

This chain links TRBV4-1 with TRBJ1-1; unclear D gene. V was pared by 1 base and J by 4 bases, with 16 bases between. This CDR3 is built from 16 residues. The germline CDR1 and CDR2 sequences are MGHRA and YSYEKL. In DNA form, the CDR3 reads TGCGCCAGCAGCCAAGTGATCACGGGAAGTGGCACTGAAGCTTTCTTT. Protein sequence: CASSQVITGSGTEAFF.

The chain joins TRBV7-9 to TRBJ1-3, with D hard to call. V lost 4 bases to trimming and J lost 1 base, with 8 bases between them. The germline V gene encodes CDR1 SEHNR and CDR2 FQNEAQ (reference sequence). CDR3 length: 14 amino acids. The DNA of the CDR3 is TGTGCCAGCAGCTCCGATTCGTCTGGAAACACCATATATTTT. Translated: CASSSDSSGNTIYF.

This clone has ten or more counts. The rearrangement uses TRBV6-2 or TRBV6-3 and TRBJ1-5; D is perhaps TRBD1 (6 bases). The germline gives CDR1 MNHEY, CDR2 SVGEGT. This CDR3 is built from 17 residues. Trimming took off 2 bases at V and 0 bases at J, with 14 bases between the two ends. The CDR3 here is CASSYPPRGYSNQPQHF. The CDR3 DNA reads as TGTGCCAGCAGTTACCCACCTAGGGGGTATAGCAATCAGCCCCAGCATTTT.

V and J are TRBV19 and TRBJ1-5, with D possibly being TRBD1 (6 bases). Germline V gene sequence: CDR1 LNHDA, CDR2 SQIVND (reference sequence). V shed 5 bases and J shed 6 bases, with 14 bases lying between them. This CDR3 is built from 14 residues. The CDR3 region has the DNA TGTGCCAGTAGTTTCAGGGGTGACGGTCAGCCCCAGCATTTT. This gives the protein CASSFRGDGQPQHF.

This clone was observed once. J is TRBJ2-7 and V is TRBV6-5; 8 bases agree with TRBD2. Trimming took 5 bases from V and 1 from J; bases not matched to a gene: 7. Germline-derived CDR1 and CDR2 are MNHEY and SVGAGI. This CDR3 comprises 15 residues. The CDR3 region is CASSTWTSSSYEQYF. In nucleotides, the CDR3 is TGTGCCAGCAGTACTTGGACTAGCTCTTCCTACGAGCAGTACTTC.

This chain joins TRBV5-5 and TRBJ1-5, with 11 nucleotides matching TRBD1. Germline V gene lookup returns CDR1 SGHKS and CDR2 YYEKEE (reference sequence). This CDR3 has 15 residues. The J segment lost 2 bases and the V segment lost 3 bases, leaving 1 base of the junction unmatched. CDR3 nucleotides: TGTGCCAGCAGCTCGGGACAGGGGGGCAATCAGCCCCAGCATTTT. Encoded protein: CASSSGQGGNQPQHF.

The J gene is TRBJ2-5, the V gene TRBV5-6; TRBD1 aligns across 7 bases. In germline, CDR1 is SGHDT, CDR2 YYEEEE. V was pared by 3 bases and J by 8 bases, with 10 bases of the junction left unmatched. This CDR3 is 14 amino acids long. The CDR3 region is CASSSTGVHGTQYF. The CDR3 DNA follows: TGTGCCAGCAGCTCAACAGGGGTCCACGGAACCCAGTACTTC.

The chain uses TRBV6-6 and TRBJ2-2; 10 bases match TRBD2. Trimming cost V 10 bases and J 5 bases; bases outside gene matches: 10. Germline V gene lookup returns CDR1 MNHNY and CDR2 SVGAGI (reference sequence). This CDR3 spans 15 amino acids. CDR3 residues: CATLAGAMETGELFF. In nucleotides, the CDR3 is TGTGCCACCCTAGCGGGGGCCATGGAAACCGGGGAGCTGTTTTTT.

The chain is built from TRBV3-1 (or the pseudogene TRBV3-2) and TRBJ1-4; D may be TRBD1 (5 bases). CDR1 and CDR2 from the germline V gene are LGHDT and YNNKEL (reference sequence). V was shortened by 1 base and J by 9 bases, with 9 bases between the two germline ends. The CDR3 is 13 amino acids. The CDR3 sequence: CASSQGGEQKLFF. The CDR3, as DNA: TGTGCCAGCAGCCAAGGAGGGGAACAAAAACTGTTTTTT.

V and J are TRBV7-2 and TRBJ1-1; D call uncertain. The length of the CDR3 is 14 residues. Trimming pared 0 bases from V and 4 bases from J, leaving 9 bases between. Per germline, CDR1 SGHTA and CDR2 FQGNSA. The chain's CDR3 is CASSLAVDSTEAFF. The CDR3 DNA sequence: TGTGCCAGCAGCTTAGCGGTGGATAGCACTGAAGCTTTCTTT.

The rearrangement joins TRBV5-6 to TRBJ2-5, with a possible D match to TRBD2 (7 bases). The germline CDR1 and CDR2 sequences are SGHDT and YYEEEE. Trimming took 3 bases from V and 2 from J, leaving 20 bases between them. The CDR3 contains 17 residues. Written as DNA, the CDR3 is TGTGCCAGCAGCTCAGCCGGCGGGGGCCACATACAAGAGACCCAGTACTTC. It specifies CASSSAGGGHIQETQYF.

This chain joins TRBV14 and TRBJ1-1; TRBD1 matches 11 bases. Trimming removed 3 bases from V and 6 bases from J; junction bases left unmatched: 15. Germline V lookup: CDR1 SGHDN, CDR2 FVKESK. The CDR3 runs 18 residues. CDR3 sequence reads: CASSQYPGQGGPSPEAFF. The CDR3 DNA is TGTGCCAGCAGCCAGTACCCGGGACAGGGGGGCCCCAGCCCTGAAGCTTTCTTT.

This clone has only a few counts. The rearrangement joins TRBV7-9 to TRBJ2-7; 10 positions match TRBD1. Germline V gene data show CDR1 as SEHNR and CDR2 as FQNEAQ (reference sequence). The CDR3 is 14 amino acids. V lost 3 bases and J lost 5; bases outside the gene matches: 4. CDR3 nucleotides: TGTGCCAGCAGCTTGGGACAGGGGAACGACGAGCAGTACTTC. Its protein is CASSLGQGNDEQYF.

This clone was detected only a few times. This chain joins TRBV19 and TRBJ2-7, with 7 bases aligning to TRBD2. There are 13 residues in the CDR3. The V gene end was trimmed by 5 bases and the J gene end by 9 bases; junction bases not matched to a gene: 10. Germline V gives CDR1 LNHDA, CDR2 SQIVND (reference sequence). This CDR3 reads CASSVSGGWAQYF. In DNA, the CDR3 is TGTGCCAGTAGTGTCTCCGGGGGGTGGGCGCAGTACTTC.

The chain uses TRBV9 and TRBJ2-3, with TRBD2 matching 9 bases. J lost 4 bases, V lost 4 bases, and 22 bases had no gene match. The germline gives CDR1 SGDLS, CDR2 YYNGEE. The CDR3 loop spans 20 amino acids. The CDR3 spells CASSSPDGLAFFGPADTQYF. The CDR3 region has the DNA TGTGCCAGCAGCTCACCCGACGGACTAGCGTTTTTCGGGCCCGCAGATACGCAGTATTTT. The full variable domain, with the rest looked up from reference TRBV9 and TRBJ2-3, is DSGVTQTPKHLITATGQRVTLRCSPRSGDLSVYWYQQSLDQGLQFLIQYYNGEERAKGNILERFSAQQFPDLHSELNLSSLELGDSALYFCASSSPDGLAFFGPADTQYFGPGTRLTVL.

The rearrangement uses TRBV5-1 and TRBJ2-5; D remains unclear. Between the trimmed V and J ends, which lost 0 bases and 1 base, there was a span of 7 bases. The CDR3 covers 14 residues. Looked up from germline, CDR1 is SGHRS and CDR2 is YFSETQ. The CDR3 here is CASSLGAGQETQYF. CDR3 coding DNA: TGCGCCAGCAGCTTGGGGGCAGGCCAAGAGACCCAGTACTTC. Based on the CDR3 plus reference TRBV5-1 and TRBJ2-5, the full variable domain is KAGVTQTPRYLIKTRGQQVTLSCSPISGHRSVSWYQQTPGQGLQFLFEYFSETQRNKGNFPGRFSGRQFSNSRSEMNVSTLELGDSALYLCASSLGAGQETQYFGPGTRLLVL.

This clone appeared a single time. V usage is TRBV6-4 and J usage is TRBJ1-4, with D tentatively TRBD1 (5 bases). This CDR3 contains 15 residues. V gave up 7 bases and J gave up 3 bases, with 15 bases separating them. Germline V lookup: CDR1 MRHNA, CDR2 SNTAGT. CDR3 sequence (DNA): TGTGCCAGCACTCATTCCAGGGTGGCTAATGAAAAACTGTTTTTT. Amino acids: CASTHSRVANEKLFF.